This note documents a single T cell receptor beta chain sequence. Here immunoSEQ multiplex PCR was the method, and the copy in TCRdb shows in-frame clones only, minus some. The data hold under 350,000 clones, with 80% to 90% observed a single time. The data are from a study of blood T cell repertoires in COVID-19. The study drew participants aged 18 to 89 years from 20 to 30 US areas. Participant reports of clinical history set cohort assignment. V lost 0 bases, J lost 8 bases, and 5 bases lay in between. Germline lookup yields CDR1 SGHNT and CDR2 YYREEE (reference sequence). The CDR3 loop spans 11 amino acids.

The rearrangement uses TRBV5-4 and TRBJ1-2; D uncertain. The origin of this receptor is a middle-aged woman with acute COVID-19. The source material was PBMCs or T cells enriched from blood (not recorded which). For the CDR3, the DNA is TGTGCCAGCAGCTTGGATCGGGGCTACACCTTC. It yields the protein CASSLDRGYTF. Based on the CDR3 plus reference TRBV5-4 and TRBJ1-2, the full variable domain is ETGVTQSPTHLIKTRGQQVTLRCSSQSGHNTVSWYQQALGQGPQFIFQYYREEENGRGNFPPRFSGLQFPNYSSELNVNALELDDSALYLCASSLDRGYTFGSGTRLTVV.